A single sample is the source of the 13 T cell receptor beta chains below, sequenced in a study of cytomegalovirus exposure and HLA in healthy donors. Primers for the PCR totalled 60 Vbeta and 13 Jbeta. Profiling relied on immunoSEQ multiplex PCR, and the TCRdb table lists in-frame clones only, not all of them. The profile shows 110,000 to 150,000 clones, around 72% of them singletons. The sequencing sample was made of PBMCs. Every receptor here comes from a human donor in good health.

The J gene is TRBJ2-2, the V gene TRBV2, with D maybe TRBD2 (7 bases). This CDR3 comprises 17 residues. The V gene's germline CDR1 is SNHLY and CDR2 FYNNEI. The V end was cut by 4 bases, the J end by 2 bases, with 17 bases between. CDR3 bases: TGTGCCAGCAGTGTGGAGGGGGGACTAAGAAACACCGGGGAGCTGTTTTTT. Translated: CASSVEGGLRNTGELFF.

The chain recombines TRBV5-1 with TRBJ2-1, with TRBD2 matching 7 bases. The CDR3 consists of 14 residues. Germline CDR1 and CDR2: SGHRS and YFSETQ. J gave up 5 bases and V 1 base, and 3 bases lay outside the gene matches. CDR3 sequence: CASSLRLADNEQFF. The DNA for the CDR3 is TGCGCCAGCAGCTTGCGCCTAGCGGACAATGAGCAGTTCTTC. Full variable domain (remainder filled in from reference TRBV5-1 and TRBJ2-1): KAGVTQTPRYLIKTRGQQVTLSCSPISGHRSVSWYQQTPGQGLQFLFEYFSETQRNKGNFPGRFSGRQFSNSRSEMNVSTLELGDSALYLCASSLRLADNEQFFGPGTRLTVL.

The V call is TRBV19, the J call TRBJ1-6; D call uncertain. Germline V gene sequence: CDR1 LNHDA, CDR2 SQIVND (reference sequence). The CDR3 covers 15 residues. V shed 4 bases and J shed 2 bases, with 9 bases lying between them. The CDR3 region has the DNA TGTGCCAGTAGTACCACCGGGACCTATAATTCACCCCTCCACTTT. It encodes CASSTTGTYNSPLHF.

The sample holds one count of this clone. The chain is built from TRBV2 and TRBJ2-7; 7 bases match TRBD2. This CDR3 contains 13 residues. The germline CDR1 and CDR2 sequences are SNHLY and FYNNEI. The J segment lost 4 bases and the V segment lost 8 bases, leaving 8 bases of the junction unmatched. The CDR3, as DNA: TGTGCCAGCCGGGACTACCGAGTGTACGAGCAGTACTTC. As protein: CASRDYRVYEQYF.

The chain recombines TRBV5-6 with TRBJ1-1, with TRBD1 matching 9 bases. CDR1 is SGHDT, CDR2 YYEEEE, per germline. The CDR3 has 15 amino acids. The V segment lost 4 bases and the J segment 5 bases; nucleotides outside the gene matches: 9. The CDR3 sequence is CASSIPTGGNTEAFF. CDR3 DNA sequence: TGTGCCAGCAGCATACCGACAGGGGGAAATACTGAAGCTTTCTTT. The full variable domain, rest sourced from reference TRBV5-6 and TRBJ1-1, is DAGVTQSPTHLIKTRGQQVTLRCSPKSGHDTVSWYQQALGQGPQFIFQYYEEEERQRGNFPDRFSGHQFPNYSSELNVNALLLGDSALYLCASSIPTGGNTEAFFGQGTRLTVV.

CDR3 residues: CASSVGDRNPSNYGYTF. Here the CDR3 DNA reads TGTGCCAGCAGCGTAGGGGACAGAAATCCAAGTAACTATGGCTACACCTTC. This chain joins TRBV9 and TRBJ1-2; 7 bases line up with TRBD1. Trimming cost V 0 bases and J 1 base; bases outside gene matches: 9. CDR1 is SGDLS, CDR2 YYNGEE, per germline. This CDR3 has 17 amino acids.

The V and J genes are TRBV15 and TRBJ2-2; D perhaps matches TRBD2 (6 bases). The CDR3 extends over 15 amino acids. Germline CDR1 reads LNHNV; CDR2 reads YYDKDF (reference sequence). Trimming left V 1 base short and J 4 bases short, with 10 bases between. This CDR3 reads CATSRGLGSTGELFF. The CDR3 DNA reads TGTGCCACCAGCAGAGGACTAGGCTCCACCGGGGAGCTGTTTTTT.

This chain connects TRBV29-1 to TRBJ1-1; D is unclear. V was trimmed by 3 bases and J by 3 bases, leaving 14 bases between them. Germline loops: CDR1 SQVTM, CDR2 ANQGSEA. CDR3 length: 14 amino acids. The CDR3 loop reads CSVDIGVLDTEAFF. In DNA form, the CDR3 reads TGCAGCGTTGACATCGGGGTCCTGGACACTGAAGCTTTCTTT.

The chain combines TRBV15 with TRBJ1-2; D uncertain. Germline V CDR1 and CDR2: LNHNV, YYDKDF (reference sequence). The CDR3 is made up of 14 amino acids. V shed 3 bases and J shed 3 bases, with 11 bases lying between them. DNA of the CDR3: TGTGCCACCAGCAGCGTCGGTCGGGACTATGGCTACACCTTC. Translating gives CATSSVGRDYGYTF. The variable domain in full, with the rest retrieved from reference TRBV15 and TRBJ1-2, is DAMVIQNPRYQVTQFGKPVTLSCSQTLNHNVMYWYQQKSSQAPKLLFHYYDKDFNNEADTPDNFQSRRPNTSFCFLDIRSPGLGDTAMYLCATSSVGRDYGYTFGSGTRLTVV.

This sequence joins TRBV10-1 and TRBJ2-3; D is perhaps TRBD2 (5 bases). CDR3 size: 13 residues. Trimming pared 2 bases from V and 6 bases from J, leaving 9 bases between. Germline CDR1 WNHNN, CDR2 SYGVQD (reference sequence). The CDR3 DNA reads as TGCGCCAGCAGTGAGCGGGGTTCCGATACGCAGTATTTT. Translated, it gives CASSERGSDTQYF.

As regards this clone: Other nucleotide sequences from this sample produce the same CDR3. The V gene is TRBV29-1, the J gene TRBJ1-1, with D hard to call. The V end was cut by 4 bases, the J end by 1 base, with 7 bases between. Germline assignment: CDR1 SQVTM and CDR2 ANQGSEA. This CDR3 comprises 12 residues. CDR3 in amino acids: CSVGQANTEAFF. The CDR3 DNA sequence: TGCAGCGTTGGGCAGGCGAACACTGAAGCTTTCTTT.

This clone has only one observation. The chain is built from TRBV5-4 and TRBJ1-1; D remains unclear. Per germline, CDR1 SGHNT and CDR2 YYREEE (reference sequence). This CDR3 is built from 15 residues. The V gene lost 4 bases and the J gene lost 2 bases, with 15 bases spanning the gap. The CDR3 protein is CASSPRPAFNTEAFF. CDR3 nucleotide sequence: TGTGCCAGCAGCCCGAGGCCAGCCTTCAACACTGAAGCTTTCTTT.

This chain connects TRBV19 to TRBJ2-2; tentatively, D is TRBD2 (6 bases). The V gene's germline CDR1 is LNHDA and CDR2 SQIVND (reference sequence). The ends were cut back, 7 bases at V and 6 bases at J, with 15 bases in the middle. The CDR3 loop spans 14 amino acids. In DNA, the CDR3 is TGTGCCAGTACCATAGGGAGGAGTTCCGGGGAGCTGTTTTTT. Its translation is CASTIGRSSGELFF. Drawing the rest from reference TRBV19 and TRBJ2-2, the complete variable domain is DGGITQSPKYLFRKEGQNVTLSCEQNLNHDAMYWYRQDPGQGLRLIYYSQIVNDFQKGDIAEGYSVSREKKESFPLTVTSAQKNPTAFYLCASTIGRSSGELFFGEGSRLTVL.